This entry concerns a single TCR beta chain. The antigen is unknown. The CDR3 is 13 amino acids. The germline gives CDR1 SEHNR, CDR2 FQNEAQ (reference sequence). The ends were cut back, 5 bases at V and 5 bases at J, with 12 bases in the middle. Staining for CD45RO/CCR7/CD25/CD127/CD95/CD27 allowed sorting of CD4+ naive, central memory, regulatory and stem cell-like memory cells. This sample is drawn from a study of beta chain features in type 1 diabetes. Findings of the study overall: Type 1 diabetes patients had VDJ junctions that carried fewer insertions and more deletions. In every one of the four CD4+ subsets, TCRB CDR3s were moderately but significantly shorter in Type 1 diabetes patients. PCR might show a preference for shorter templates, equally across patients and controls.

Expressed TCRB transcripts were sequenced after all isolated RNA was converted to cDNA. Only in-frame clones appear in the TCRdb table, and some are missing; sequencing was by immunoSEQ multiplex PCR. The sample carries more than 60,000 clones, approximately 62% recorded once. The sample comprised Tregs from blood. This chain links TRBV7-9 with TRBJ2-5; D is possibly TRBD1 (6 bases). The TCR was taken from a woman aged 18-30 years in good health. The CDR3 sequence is CASSRGMGETQYF. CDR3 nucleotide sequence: TGTGCCAGCAGCAGGGGGATGGGGGAGACCCAGTACTTC.